This passage covers 21 T cell receptor beta chains from one sample sequenced in a study of T cells in Graves' hyperthyroidism and ophthalmopathy. The investigators amplified TCR beta CDR3 regions from RNA transcripts. The study used the HTBI primer set for a first-round RT-PCR of the TCR CDR3. TCRdb re-analysed the multiplex PCR reads in MiXCR, keeping a single row per CDR3 protein. Among more than 500,000 distinct CDR3 sequences listed, about 16% were seen once. The sample taken for sequencing was blood. The origin of the receptors is a woman aged 25-40 years with Graves' ophthalmopathy.

In its sample, this clonotype was seen many times. The genes are TRBV12-3 or TRBV12-4 and TRBJ1-4, with D unclear. With 2 bases removed from V and 6 bases from J, the gap between germline ends came to 7 bases. The CDR3 spans 13 residues. The CDR3 here is CASSLQADEKLFF. CDR3 nucleotide sequence: TGTGCCAGCAGTTTACAGGCGGATGAAAAACTGTTTTTT.

This clonotype was counted between two and nine times. This chain uses TRBV29-1 with TRBJ2-6; D is unclear. The CDR3 has 13 amino acids. Trimming pared 6 bases from V and 0 bases from J, leaving 6 bases between. Germline lookup yields CDR1 SQVTM and CDR2 ANQGSEA. The CDR3 nucleotides read TGCAGCGTATTGACCTCTGGGGCCAACGTCCTGACTTTC. Amino acid sequence: CSVLTSGANVLTF.

The chain recombines TRBV20-1 with TRBJ2-3, with 10 bases aligning to TRBD1. This CDR3 contains 15 residues. Unmatched junction bases numbered 10, after V lost 8 bases and J lost 2 bases. In germline, CDR1 is DFQATT, CDR2 SNEGSKA (reference sequence). CDR3 nucleotide sequence: TGCAGTATATCCGGGGACAGGGGCCACACAGATACGCAGTATTTT. Protein product: CSISGDRGHTDTQYF.

This clonotype has ten or more counts. The chain joins TRBV20-1 to TRBJ1-5; 7 positions match TRBD1. CDR3 length equals 19 residues. Germline V gene data show CDR1 as DFQATT and CDR2 as SNEGSKA (reference sequence). V shed 3 bases, J shed 1 base, and the junction held 18 bases outside the gene matches. The CDR3 region has the DNA TGCAGTGCTAGGGGCCTTGGAGGCCGGGACAGCTACAGCAATCAGCCCCAGCATTTT. This sequence encodes CSARGLGGRDSYSNQPQHF.

This clonotype was found many times. V usage is TRBV7-8 and J usage is TRBJ2-3, with unresolved D. Per the germline V gene, CDR1 is SGHVS and CDR2 is FQNEAQ. CDR3 length: 13 amino acids. V lost 5 bases and J lost 3, with 9 bases in between. CDR3: CASSTGKTDTQYF. CDR3 DNA: TGTGCCAGCAGCACCGGAAAGACAGATACGCAGTATTTT.

This clonotype was recorded at least ten times. The chain recombines TRBV9 with TRBJ2-7; 7 nucleotides match TRBD1. The CDR3 runs to 16 residues. J lost 2 bases, V lost 0 bases, and 8 bases had no gene match. Germline CDR1 SGDLS, CDR2 YYNGEE. The DNA of the CDR3 is TGTGCCAGCAGCGTAGCTGGGTCAGGGGGAACCTACGAGCAGTACTTC. Its translation is CASSVAGSGGTYEQYF.

This clonotype was detected only a few times. The chain recombines TRBV5-6 with TRBJ2-7, with a possible D match to TRBD1 (7 bases). The CDR3 has 15 amino acids. Trimming removed 5 bases at V and 3 bases at J, with 18 bases between. In germline, CDR1 is SGHDT, CDR2 YYEEEE. The CDR3 region has the DNA TGTGCCAGCAGGCAGACAGGGATCGGGAGCTACGAGCAGTACTTC. It translates to CASRQTGIGSYEQYF.

This chain links TRBV6-1 with TRBJ2-1; D is uncertain. Looked up from germline, CDR1 is MNHNS and CDR2 is SASEGT. V was clipped by 7 bases and J by 5 bases, with 12 bases between them. This CDR3 region has 13 residues. This chain's CDR3 is CASTPGLHNEQFF. Here the CDR3 DNA reads TGTGCCAGCACCCCGGGTCTCCACAATGAGCAGTTCTTC.

This clonotype was detected ten times or more. The chain has TRBV20-1 and TRBJ2-7; the D is unclear. Germline CDR1 reads DFQATT; CDR2 reads SNEGSKA (reference sequence). V was trimmed by 1 base and J by 3 bases, leaving 10 bases between them. The CDR3 is 13 residues long. Written as DNA, the CDR3 is TGCAGTGCTAGAGTCCCCGGCGGCTACGAGCAGTACTTC. Translated, it gives CSARVPGGYEQYF.

As to this clonotype: A clone one base away is much larger, so this may be a read error. This chain joins TRBV28 and TRBJ1-2, with TRBD1 identical over 9 bases. Germline CDR1 and CDR2: MDHEN and SYDVKM. J was trimmed by 3 bases and V by 3 bases; bases with no gene match: 2. The CDR3 contains 14 residues. CDR3 in DNA: TGTGCCAGCAGTTTCGGGACAGGGTACTATGGCTACACCTTC. It codes for CASSFGTGYYGYTF.

Here the CDR3 DNA reads TGTGCCAGCAGCTTGTTGCCTTCTACGAATGAAAAACTGTTTTTT. It specifies CASSLLPSTNEKLFF. This sequence joins TRBV5-6 and TRBJ1-4; D not resolved. There are 15 residues in the CDR3. V was clipped by 1 base and J by 5 bases, with 12 bases between them. Germline loops: CDR1 SGHDT, CDR2 YYEEEE.

This clonotype appeared many times. The chain recombines TRBV24-1 with TRBJ2-5; 7 bases match TRBD1. Unmatched junction bases numbered 4, after V lost 4 bases and J lost 3 bases. The V gene's germline CDR1 is KGHDR and CDR2 SFDVKD. The CDR3 is 14 residues long. Here the CDR3 reads CATSDLDREETQYF. As DNA, the CDR3 is TGTGCCACCAGTGACCTCGACAGGGAAGAGACCCAGTACTTC.

On this clonotype itself: This may arise from a read error, as a much more abundant clone is one base away. CDR3 sequence reads: CSAARATRANEKLSF. CDR3 DNA sequence: TGCAGTGCTGCCCGGGCCACGAGGGCTAATGAAAAACTGTCTTTT. This chain links TRBV20-1 with TRBJ1-4; D is ambiguous. Per the germline V gene, CDR1 is DFQATT and CDR2 is SNEGSKA (reference sequence). The CDR3 is 15 amino acids.

CDR3 nucleotides: TGTGCCAGCAGTTTATCTTCGGGATCGGCCCAGCATTTT. The encoded protein is CASSLSSGSAQHF. This chain joins TRBV12-3 or TRBV12-4 and TRBJ1-5; D gene uncertain. This CDR3 contains 13 residues. V was pared by 2 bases and J by 11 bases, with 13 bases between.

The chain recombines TRBV28 with TRBJ2-3; a weak D match, TRBD1 (6 bases). Germline V gives CDR1 MDHEN, CDR2 SYDVKM. Trimming left V 6 bases short and J 0 bases short, with 22 bases between. CDR3 length: 18 residues. CDR3 sequence: CASRPQGIGLTSTDTQYF. The CDR3 coding sequence is TGTGCCAGCAGACCCCAGGGGATTGGGTTAACTAGCACAGATACGCAGTATTTT. Full variable domain (outside the CDR3, taken from reference TRBV28 and TRBJ2-3): DVKVTQSSRYLVKRTGEKVFLECVQDMDHENMFWYRQDPGLGLRLIYFSYDVKMKEKGDIPEGYSVSREKKERFSLILESASTNQTSMYLCASRPQGIGLTSTDTQYFGPGTRLTVL.

This clonotype appeared a few times. The chain employs TRBV5-5 and TRBJ2-1; D remains unclear. From germline, CDR1 is SGHKS and CDR2 YYEKEE (reference sequence). There are 15 residues in the CDR3. V was cut by 5 bases and J by 4 bases, with 16 bases left in between. This CDR3 reads CASSLQPSQYNEQFF. DNA for the CDR3: TGTGCCAGCAGTCTGCAGCCGTCCCAGTACAATGAGCAGTTCTTC.

This clonotype was recorded many times. The chain links TRBV7-2 to TRBJ2-7, with TRBD2 matching 7 bases. The germline CDR1 and CDR2 sequences are SGHTA and FQGNSA. The J segment lost 5 bases and the V segment lost 5 bases, leaving 9 bases of the junction unmatched. The CDR3 is 14 amino acids. CDR3 DNA sequence: TGTGCCAGCAGCCCAGGATTTCGGGGGGACGAGCAGTACTTC. Translation gives CASSPGFRGDEQYF.

This clonotype was picked up many times. This sequence joins TRBV6-5 and TRBJ2-1; maybe TRBD2 (6 bases). CDR3 size: 15 residues. Germline V lookup: CDR1 MNHEY, CDR2 SVGAGI. V gave up 2 bases and J gave up 6 bases, with 14 bases separating them. Here the CDR3 reads CASSYGPGVGNEQFF. DNA of the CDR3: TGTGCCAGCAGTTACGGGCCGGGAGTGGGCAATGAGCAGTTCTTC.

This clonotype was seen a few times. The CDR3 DNA is TGTGCCAGCAGCCAGGTCCAGAGACAACGCAACGAGCAGTACTTC. It specifies CASSQVQRQRNEQYF. The chain has TRBV4-2 and TRBJ2-7; D not resolved. The CDR3 contains 15 residues. The V end was cut by 3 bases, the J end by 5 bases, with 17 bases between. CDR1 is LGHNA and CDR2 is YNFKEQ in the germline V gene.

This clonotype has ten or more counts. This chain joins TRBV6-2 or TRBV6-3 and TRBJ2-1; perhaps D is TRBD1 or TRBD2 (5 bases each). There are 14 residues in the CDR3. V was clipped by 0 bases and J by 6 bases, with 9 bases between them. CDR1 and CDR2 from the germline V gene are MNHEY and SVGEGT. CDR3 sequence (DNA): TGTGCCAGCAGTTACTCAATGAGGGGCAATGAGCAGTTCTTC. It yields the protein CASSYSMRGNEQFF.

A few counts support this clonotype. The chain combines TRBV12-3 or TRBV12-4 with TRBJ1-5; D is perhaps TRBD1 (6 bases). V lost 5 bases and J 7 bases, leaving 12 bases between the germline ends. The CDR3 is made up of 13 amino acids. The CDR3 reads CASSTGIRQPQHF. In DNA, the CDR3 is TGTGCCAGCAGTACAGGGATAAGGCAGCCCCAGCATTTT.